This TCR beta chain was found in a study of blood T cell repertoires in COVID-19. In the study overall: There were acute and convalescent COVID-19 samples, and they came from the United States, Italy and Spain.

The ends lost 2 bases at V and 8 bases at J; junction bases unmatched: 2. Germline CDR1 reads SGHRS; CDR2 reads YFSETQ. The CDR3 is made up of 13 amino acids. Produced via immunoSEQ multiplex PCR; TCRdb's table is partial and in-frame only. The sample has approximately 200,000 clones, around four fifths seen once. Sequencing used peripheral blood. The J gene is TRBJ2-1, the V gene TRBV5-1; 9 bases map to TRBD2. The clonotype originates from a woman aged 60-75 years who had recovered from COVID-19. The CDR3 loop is CASSLGGGDEQFF. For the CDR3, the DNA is TGCGCCAGCAGCTTAGGCGGGGGGGATGAGCAGTTCTTC.